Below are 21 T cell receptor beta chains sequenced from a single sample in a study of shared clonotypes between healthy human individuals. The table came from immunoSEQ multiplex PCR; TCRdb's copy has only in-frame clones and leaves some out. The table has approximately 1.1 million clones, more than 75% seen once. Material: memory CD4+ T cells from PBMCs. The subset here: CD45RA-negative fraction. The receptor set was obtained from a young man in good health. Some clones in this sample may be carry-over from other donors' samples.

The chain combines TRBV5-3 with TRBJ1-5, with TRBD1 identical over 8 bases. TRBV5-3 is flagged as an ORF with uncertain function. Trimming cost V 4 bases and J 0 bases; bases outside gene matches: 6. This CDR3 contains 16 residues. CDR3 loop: CARSGTGSLSNQPQHF. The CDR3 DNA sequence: TGTGCCAGAAGCGGGACAGGTTCCCTTAGCAATCAGCCCCAGCATTTT.

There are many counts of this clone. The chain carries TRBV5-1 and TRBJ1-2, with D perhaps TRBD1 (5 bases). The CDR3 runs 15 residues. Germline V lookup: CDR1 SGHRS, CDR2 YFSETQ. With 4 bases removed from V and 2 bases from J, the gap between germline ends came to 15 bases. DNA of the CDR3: TGCGCCAGCAGCCCCGGGGGACGGAAAAACTATGGCTACACCTTC. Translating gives CASSPGGRKNYGYTF.

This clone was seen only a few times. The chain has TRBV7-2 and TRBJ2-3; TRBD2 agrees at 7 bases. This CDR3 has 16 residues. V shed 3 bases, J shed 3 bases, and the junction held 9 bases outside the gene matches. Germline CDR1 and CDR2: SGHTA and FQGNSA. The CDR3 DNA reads TGTGCCAGCAGCTTCGAGGGAGCGGGACTGACAGATACGCAGTATTTT. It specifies CASSFEGAGLTDTQYF.

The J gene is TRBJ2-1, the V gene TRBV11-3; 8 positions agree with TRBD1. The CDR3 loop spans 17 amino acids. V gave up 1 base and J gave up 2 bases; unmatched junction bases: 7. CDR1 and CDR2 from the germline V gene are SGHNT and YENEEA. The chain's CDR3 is CASSLGAGGATYNEQFF. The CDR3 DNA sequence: TGTGCCAGCAGCTTAGGGGCAGGGGGCGCGACCTACAATGAGCAGTTCTTC.

CDR3 in DNA: TGCGCCAGCAGCTCCGGCAGCTCCGGCACCGGGGAGCTGTTTTTT. Its protein product is CASSSGSSGTGELFF. V gene TRBV5-1 combines with J gene TRBJ2-2; D is unclear. Germline CDR1 and CDR2: SGHRS and YFSETQ. V lost 3 bases, J lost 4 bases, and 13 bases lay in between. The CDR3 is 15 amino acids.

CDR3 DNA: TGTGCCAGTAGTACCTACCGGGACAACAACTATGGCTACACCTTC. Its protein is CASSTYRDNNYGYTF. This chain uses TRBV19 with TRBJ1-2; D possibly corresponds to TRBD1 (6 bases). The CDR3 spans 15 residues. Germline values: CDR1 LNHDA, CDR2 SQIVND (reference sequence). The germline V and J ends were trimmed by 4 bases and 2 bases, with 14 bases remaining between them. The full variable domain, with the rest looked up from reference TRBV19 and TRBJ1-2, is DGGITQSPKYLFRKEGQNVTLSCEQNLNHDAMYWYRQDPGQGLRLIYYSQIVNDFQKGDIAEGYSVSREKKESFPLTVTSAQKNPTAFYLCASSTYRDNNYGYTFGSGTRLTVV.

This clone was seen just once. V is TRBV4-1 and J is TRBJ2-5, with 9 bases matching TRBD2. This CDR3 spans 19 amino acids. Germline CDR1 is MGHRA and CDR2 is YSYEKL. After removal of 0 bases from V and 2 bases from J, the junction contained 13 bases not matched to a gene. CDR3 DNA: TGCGCCAGCAGCCAAGAAAATGGGCTAGCGGGATCGCGGCAAGAGACCCAGTACTTC. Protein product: CASSQENGLAGSRQETQYF.

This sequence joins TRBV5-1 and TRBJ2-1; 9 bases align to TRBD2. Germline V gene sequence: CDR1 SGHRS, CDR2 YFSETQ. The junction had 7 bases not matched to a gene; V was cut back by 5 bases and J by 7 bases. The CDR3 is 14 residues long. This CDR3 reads CASRPGTSLNEQFF. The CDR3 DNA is TGCGCCAGCAGACCCGGGACTAGCCTTAATGAGCAGTTCTTC.

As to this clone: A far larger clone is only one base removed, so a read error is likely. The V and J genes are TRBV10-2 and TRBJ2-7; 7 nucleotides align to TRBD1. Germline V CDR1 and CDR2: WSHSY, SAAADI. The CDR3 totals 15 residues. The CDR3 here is CANSEGQGDVYEQYF. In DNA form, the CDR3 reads TGCGCCAACAGTGAGGGGCAGGGGGATGTCTACGAGCAGTACTTC.

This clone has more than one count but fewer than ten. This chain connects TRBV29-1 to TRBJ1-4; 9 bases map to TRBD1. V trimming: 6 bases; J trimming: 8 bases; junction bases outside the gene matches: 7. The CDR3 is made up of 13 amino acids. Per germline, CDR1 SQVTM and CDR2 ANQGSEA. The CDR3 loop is CSVPGQGGEKLFF. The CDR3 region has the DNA TGCAGCGTCCCGGGACAGGGAGGAGAAAAACTGTTTTTT. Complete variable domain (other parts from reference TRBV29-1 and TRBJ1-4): SAVISQKPSRDICQRGTSLTIQCQVDSQVTMMFWYRQQPGQSLTLIATANQGSEATYESGFVIDKFPISRPNLTFSTLTVSNMSPEDSSIYLCSVPGQGGEKLFFGSGTQLSVL.

CDR3 residues: CASSLRAGGVIGELFF. CDR3 nucleotides: TGCGCCAGCAGCTTGCGGGCAGGGGGTGTGATCGGGGAGCTGTTTTTT. The chain carries TRBV5-1 and TRBJ2-2; 7 bases fit TRBD1. Germline V gene lookup returns CDR1 SGHRS and CDR2 YFSETQ. The CDR3 extends over 16 amino acids. Trimming at V came to 1 base and at J to 7 bases, leaving 10 bases not matched to a gene.

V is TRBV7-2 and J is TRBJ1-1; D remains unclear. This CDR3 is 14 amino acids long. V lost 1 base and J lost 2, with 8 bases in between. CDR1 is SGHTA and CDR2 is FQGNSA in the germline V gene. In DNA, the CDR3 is TGTGCCAGCAGCTTAGATTCGGGAAACACTGAAGCTTTCTTT. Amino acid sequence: CASSLDSGNTEAFF.

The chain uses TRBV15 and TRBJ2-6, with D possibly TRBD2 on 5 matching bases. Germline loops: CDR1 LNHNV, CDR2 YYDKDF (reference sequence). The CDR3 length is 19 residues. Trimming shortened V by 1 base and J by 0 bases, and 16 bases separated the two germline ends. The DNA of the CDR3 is TGTGCCACCAGCAGAGGGATGAGGGATTTTACCTCTGGGGCCAACGTCCTGACTTTC. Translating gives CATSRGMRDFTSGANVLTF. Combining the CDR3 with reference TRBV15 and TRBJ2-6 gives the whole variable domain DAMVIQNPRYQVTQFGKPVTLSCSQTLNHNVMYWYQQKSSQAPKLLFHYYDKDFNNEADTPDNFQSRRPNTSFCFLDIRSPGLGDTAMYLCATSRGMRDFTSGANVLTFGAGSRLTVL.

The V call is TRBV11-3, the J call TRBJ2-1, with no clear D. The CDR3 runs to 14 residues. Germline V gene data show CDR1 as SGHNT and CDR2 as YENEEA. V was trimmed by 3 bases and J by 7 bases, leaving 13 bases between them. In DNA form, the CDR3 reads TGTGCCAGCAGCTTTAGTGGTTGGGGAAATGAGCAGTTCTTC. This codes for CASSFSGWGNEQFF.

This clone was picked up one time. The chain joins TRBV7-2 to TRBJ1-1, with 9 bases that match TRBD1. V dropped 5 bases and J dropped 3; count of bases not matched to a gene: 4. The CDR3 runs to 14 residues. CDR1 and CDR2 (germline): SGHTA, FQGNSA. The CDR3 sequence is CASSRRTGDTEAFF. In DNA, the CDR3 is TGTGCCAGCAGCCGACGGACAGGGGACACTGAAGCTTTCTTT. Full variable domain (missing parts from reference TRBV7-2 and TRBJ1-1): GAGVSQSPSNKVTEKGKDVELRCDPISGHTALYWYRQSLGQGLEFLIYFQGNSAPDKSGLPSDRFSAERTGGSVSTLTIQRTQQEDSAVYLCASSRRTGDTEAFFGQGTRLTVV.

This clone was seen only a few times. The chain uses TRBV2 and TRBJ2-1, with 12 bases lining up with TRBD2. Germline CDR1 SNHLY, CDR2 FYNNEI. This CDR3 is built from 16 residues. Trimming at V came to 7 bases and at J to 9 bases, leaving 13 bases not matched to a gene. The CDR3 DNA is TGTGCCAGCAACCCAAAATCTAGCGGGAGGGCCGGTGAGCAGTTCTTC. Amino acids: CASNPKSSGRAGEQFF.

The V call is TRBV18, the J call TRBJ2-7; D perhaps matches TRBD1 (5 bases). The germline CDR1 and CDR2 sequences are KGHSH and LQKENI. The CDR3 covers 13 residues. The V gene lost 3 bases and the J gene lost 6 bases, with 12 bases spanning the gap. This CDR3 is CASSPAGSSEQYF. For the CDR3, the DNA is TGTGCCAGCTCACCCGCAGGGTCGAGCGAGCAGTACTTC.

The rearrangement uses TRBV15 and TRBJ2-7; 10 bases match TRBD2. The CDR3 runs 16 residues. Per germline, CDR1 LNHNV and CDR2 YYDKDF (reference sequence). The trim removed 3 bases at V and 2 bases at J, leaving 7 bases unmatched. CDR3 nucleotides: TGTGCCACCAGCAGTGGAAGGACTAGCGGAGCCTACGAGCAGTACTTC. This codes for CATSSGRTSGAYEQYF.

This CDR3 is CASGRAGLYVTQYF. The CDR3 nucleotides read TGTGCCAGCGGCCGGGCAGGGTTGTATGTGACCCAGTACTTC. This chain connects TRBV28 to TRBJ2-5, with D possibly TRBD1 on 5 matching bases. From germline, CDR1 is MDHEN and CDR2 SYDVKM. The length of the CDR3 is 14 residues. Trimming removed 8 bases from V and 7 bases from J, with 20 bases in between.

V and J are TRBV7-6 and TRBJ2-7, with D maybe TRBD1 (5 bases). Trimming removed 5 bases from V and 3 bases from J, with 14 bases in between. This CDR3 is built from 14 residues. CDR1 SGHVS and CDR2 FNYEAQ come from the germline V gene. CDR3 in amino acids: CASSPGKVGYEQYF. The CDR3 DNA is TGTGCCAGCAGCCCAGGGAAGGTAGGCTACGAGCAGTACTTC.

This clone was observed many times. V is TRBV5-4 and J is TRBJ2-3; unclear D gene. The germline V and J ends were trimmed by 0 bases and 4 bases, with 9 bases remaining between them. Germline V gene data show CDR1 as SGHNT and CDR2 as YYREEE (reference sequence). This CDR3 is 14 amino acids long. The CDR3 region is CASSLGHPADTQYF. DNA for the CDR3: TGTGCCAGCAGCTTGGGACACCCGGCAGATACGCAGTATTTT.